This record covers a single T cell receptor (beta chain). As yet, its antigen is unknown. This table comes from immunoSEQ multiplex PCR, and its TCRdb copy is limited to in-frame clones, with some not included. This table holds about 140,000 clones, 87% found once. The data derive from a study of cytomegalovirus exposure and HLA in healthy donors. V was pared by 4 bases and J by 14 bases, with 7 bases of the junction left unmatched. The V gene's germline CDR1 is SGHRS and CDR2 YFSETQ. This CDR3 contains 11 residues. Study results and caveats: It was confirmed in vitro that three of the CMV-associated chains were specific for CMV antigens. Diagnosis of cytomegalovirus status made by the classifier reportedly showed high specificity and sensitivity.

The clonotype was recovered from a man aged 18 to 29 in good health and CMV-seropositive. Source material: PBMCs. The chain uses TRBV5-1 and TRBJ2-3; 7 positions match TRBD2. CDR3 in amino acids: CASSPGLVWYF. The CDR3 DNA is TGCGCCAGCAGCCCTGGACTAGTGTGGTATTTT.